This T cell receptor beta chain originates from a study of T cell responses to AZD1222 COVID-19 vaccine. Only in-frame clones appear in the TCRdb table, and some are missing; sequencing was by immunoSEQ multiplex PCR. The sample records tens of thousands of clones, 92% being singletons. V shed 5 bases and J shed 6 bases, with 17 bases lying between them. The CDR3 runs 14 residues. CDR1 and CDR2 (germline): ENHRY, SYGVKD. The source was peripheral blood, collected on day 0 of AZD1222 vaccination. The chain is built from TRBV10-3 and TRBJ2-7; tentative D call: TRBD2 (6 bases). This receptor was taken from an adult in good health. CDR3 residues: CAISYDGGIREQYF. CDR3 nucleotides: TGTGCCATCAGTTACGATGGAGGGATCCGCGAGCAGTACTTC.